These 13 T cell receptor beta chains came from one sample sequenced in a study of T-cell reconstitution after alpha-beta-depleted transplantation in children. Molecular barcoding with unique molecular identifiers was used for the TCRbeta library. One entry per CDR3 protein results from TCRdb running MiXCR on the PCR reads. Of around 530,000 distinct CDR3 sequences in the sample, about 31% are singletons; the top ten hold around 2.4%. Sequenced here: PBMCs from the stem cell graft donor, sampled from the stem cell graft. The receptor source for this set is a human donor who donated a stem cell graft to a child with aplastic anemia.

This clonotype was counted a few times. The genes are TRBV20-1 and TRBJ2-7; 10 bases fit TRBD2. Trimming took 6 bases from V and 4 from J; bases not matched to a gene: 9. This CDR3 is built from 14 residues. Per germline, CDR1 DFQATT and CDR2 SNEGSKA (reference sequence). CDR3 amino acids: CSAPPGLALYEQYF. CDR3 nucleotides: TGCAGTGCGCCGCCGGGACTAGCGCTGTACGAGCAGTACTTC.

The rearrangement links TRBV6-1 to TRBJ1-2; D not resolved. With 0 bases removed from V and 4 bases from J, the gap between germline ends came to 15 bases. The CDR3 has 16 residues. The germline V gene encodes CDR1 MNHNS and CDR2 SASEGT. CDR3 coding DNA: TGTGCCAGCAGTGAAGCGGGCAGCTCGATGGGCTATGGCTACACCTTC. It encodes CASSEAGSSMGYGYTF.

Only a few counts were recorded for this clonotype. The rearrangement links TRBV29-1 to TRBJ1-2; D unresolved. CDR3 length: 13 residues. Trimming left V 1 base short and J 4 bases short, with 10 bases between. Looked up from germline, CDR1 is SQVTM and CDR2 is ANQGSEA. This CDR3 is CSVEVPTVYGYTF. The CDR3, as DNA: TGCAGCGTTGAAGTTCCGACGGTCTATGGCTACACCTTC.

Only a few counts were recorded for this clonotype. The CDR3, as DNA: TGCAGTGCTAGAGATCTTGCTAGCGGGAGGTATGGTGCCACAGATACGCAGTATTTT. As protein: CSARDLASGRYGATDTQYF. This rearrangement joins TRBV20-1 to TRBJ2-3; 11 nucleotides agree with TRBD2. CDR3 size: 19 residues. CDR1 and CDR2 from the germline V gene are DFQATT and SNEGSKA (reference sequence). The J segment lost 2 bases and the V segment lost 0 bases, leaving 13 bases of the junction unmatched.

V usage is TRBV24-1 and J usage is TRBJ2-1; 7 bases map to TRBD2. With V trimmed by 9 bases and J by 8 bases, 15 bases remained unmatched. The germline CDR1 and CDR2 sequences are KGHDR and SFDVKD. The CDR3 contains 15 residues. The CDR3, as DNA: TGTGCCACCGCTGATACCGGGACTATGGGGGATGAGCAGTTCTTC. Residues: CATADTGTMGDEQFF.

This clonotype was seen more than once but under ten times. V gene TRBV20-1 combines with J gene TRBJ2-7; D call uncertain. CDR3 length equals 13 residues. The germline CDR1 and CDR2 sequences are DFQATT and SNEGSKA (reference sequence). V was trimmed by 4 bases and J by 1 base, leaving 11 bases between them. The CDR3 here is CSATDRRSYEQYF. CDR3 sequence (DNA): TGCAGTGCTACGGACCGGAGATCCTACGAGCAGTACTTC.

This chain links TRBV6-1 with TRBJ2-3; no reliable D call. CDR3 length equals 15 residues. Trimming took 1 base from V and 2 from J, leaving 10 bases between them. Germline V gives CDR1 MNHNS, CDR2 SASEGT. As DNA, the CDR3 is TGTGCCAGCAGTGAAGGATGGGTTCCCACAGATACGCAGTATTTT. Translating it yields CASSEGWVPTDTQYF.

This CDR3 is CASSVVGYEQYF. The CDR3 nucleotides are TGTGCCAGCAGTGTCGTGGGCTACGAGCAGTACTTC. The chain is built from TRBV2 and TRBJ2-7; D gene uncertain. CDR1 is SNHLY, CDR2 FYNNEI, per germline. The V end was cut by 4 bases, the J end by 3 bases, with 7 bases between. The CDR3 covers 12 residues.

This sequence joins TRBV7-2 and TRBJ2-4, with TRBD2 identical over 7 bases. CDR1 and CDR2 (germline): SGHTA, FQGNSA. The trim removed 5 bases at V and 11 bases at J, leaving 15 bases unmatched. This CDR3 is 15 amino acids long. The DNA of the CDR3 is TGTGCCAGCAGCGGCCTTCCCGGGACTATGGGCGTTCAGTACTTC. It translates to CASSGLPGTMGVQYF.

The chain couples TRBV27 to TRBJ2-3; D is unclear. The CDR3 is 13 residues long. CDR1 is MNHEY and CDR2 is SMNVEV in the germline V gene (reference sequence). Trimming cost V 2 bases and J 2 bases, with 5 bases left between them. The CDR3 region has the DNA TGTGCCAGCAGTTTACTGAACACAGATACGCAGTATTTT. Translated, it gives CASSLLNTDTQYF.

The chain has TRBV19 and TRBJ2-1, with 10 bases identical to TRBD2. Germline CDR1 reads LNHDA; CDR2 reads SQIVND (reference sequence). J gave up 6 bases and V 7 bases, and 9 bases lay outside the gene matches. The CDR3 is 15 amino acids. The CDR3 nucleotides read TGTGCCAGTAAAATGAGGCTAGCGGGAGTCAATGAGCAGTTCTTC. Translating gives CASKMRLAGVNEQFF.

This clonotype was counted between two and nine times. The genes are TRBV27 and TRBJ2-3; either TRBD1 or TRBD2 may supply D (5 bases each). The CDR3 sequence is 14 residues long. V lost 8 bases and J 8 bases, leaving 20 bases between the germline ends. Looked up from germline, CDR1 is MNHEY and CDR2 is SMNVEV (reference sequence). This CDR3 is CASAGTLGVGTQYF. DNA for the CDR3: TGTGCCAGCGCCGGGACCTTGGGCGTGGGTACGCAGTATTTT.

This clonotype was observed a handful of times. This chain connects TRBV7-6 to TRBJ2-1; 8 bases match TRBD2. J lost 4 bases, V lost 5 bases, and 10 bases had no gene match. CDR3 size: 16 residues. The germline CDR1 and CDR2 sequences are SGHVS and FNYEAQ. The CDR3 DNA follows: TGTGCCAGCAGCCCGAGTTCTAGCGGGCATTACAATGAGCAGTTCTTC. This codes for CASSPSSSGHYNEQFF.